This T cell receptor (beta chain) is from a study of cytomegalovirus exposure and HLA in healthy donors. The PCR used 60 Vbeta and 13 Jbeta primers. TCRdb's table, derived via immunoSEQ multiplex PCR, lists solely in-frame clones and lacks some. The sample records about 160,000 clones, roughly four fifths being singletons. With regard to this clone: No antigen is known for it.

General observations from the study: Across donors, sequencing depth was assumed by presence/absence analyses to be roughly uniform.

The receptor was derived from a man aged 50-59 years in good health and CMV-seropositive. Sequencing used PBMCs.

DNA of the CDR3: TGTGCCGCCAACAGGGAGTTGAACACTGAAGCTTTCTTT. Its protein product is CAANRELNTEAFF. The chain employs TRBV19 and TRBJ1-1, with TRBD1 as a possible D gene (6 bases). CDR3 size: 13 residues. Germline V lookup: CDR1 LNHDA, CDR2 SQIVND (reference sequence). V was shortened by 11 bases and J by 0 bases, with 13 bases between the two germline ends.